This TCR beta chain was recorded in a study of blood T cell repertoires in COVID-19. Study-level information: Donors in the United States, Italy and Spain gave samples during acute or convalescent COVID-19. T cells, B-cell-depleted T cells, or PBMCs supplied cDNA or gDNA.

The sample holds one count of this clone. Methods used by the authors: Estimation of nucleated cell counts relied on the amplification of reference gene primers. Produced via immunoSEQ multiplex PCR; TCRdb's table is partial and in-frame only. The V and J calls and clone size are taken from that table; D and trimming were inferred from the DNA. Of 80,000 to 100,000 clones listed, about 86% are singletons. Germline lookup yields CDR1 SEHNR and CDR2 FQNEAQ (reference sequence). The CDR3 sequence is 14 residues long. Trimming took off 2 bases at V and 6 bases at J, with 11 bases between the two ends. The sample consisted of peripheral blood. This receptor was identified in a woman aged 55-70 years in a cohort sampled during active or convalescent COVID-19. This chain connects TRBV7-9 to TRBJ1-5; tentatively, D is TRBD1 (5 bases). The CDR3, as DNA: TGTGCCAGCAGCTTAAGCGGGGCGGTTCAGCCCCAGCATTTT. Translated, it gives CASSLSGAVQPQHF.